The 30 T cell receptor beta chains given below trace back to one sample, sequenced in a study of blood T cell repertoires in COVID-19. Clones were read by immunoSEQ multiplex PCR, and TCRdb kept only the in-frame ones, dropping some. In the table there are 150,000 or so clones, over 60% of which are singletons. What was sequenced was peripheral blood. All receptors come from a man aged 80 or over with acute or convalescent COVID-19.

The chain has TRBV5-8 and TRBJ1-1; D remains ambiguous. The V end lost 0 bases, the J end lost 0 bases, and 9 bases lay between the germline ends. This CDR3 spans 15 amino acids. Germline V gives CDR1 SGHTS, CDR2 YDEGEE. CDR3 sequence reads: CASSLGTRMNTEAFF. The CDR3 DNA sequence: TGTGCCAGCAGCTTGGGTACGAGGATGAACACTGAAGCTTTCTTT.

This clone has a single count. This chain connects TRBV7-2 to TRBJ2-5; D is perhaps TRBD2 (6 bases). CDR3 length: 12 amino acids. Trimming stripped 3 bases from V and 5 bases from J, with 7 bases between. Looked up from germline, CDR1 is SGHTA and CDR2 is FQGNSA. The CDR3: CASSLTRETQYF. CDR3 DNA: TGTGCCAGCAGCTTGACTAGGGAGACCCAGTACTTC.

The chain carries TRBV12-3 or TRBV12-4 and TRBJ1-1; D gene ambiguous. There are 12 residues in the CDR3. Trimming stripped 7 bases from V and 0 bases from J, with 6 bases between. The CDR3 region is CASNLMNTEAFF. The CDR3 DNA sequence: TGTGCCAGCAATCTTATGAACACTGAAGCTTTCTTT.

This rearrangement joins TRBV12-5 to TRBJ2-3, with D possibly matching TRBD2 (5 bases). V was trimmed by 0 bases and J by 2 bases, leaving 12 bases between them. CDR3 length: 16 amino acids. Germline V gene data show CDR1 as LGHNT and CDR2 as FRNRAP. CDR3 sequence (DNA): TGTGCTAGTGGTTTGGTACGAAGCGGCCCCACAGATACGCAGTATTTT. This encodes CASGLVRSGPTDTQYF.

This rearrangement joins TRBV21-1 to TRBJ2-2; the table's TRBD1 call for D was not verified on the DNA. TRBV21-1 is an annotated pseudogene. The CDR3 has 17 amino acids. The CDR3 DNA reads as TGTGCCAGCAGCCCTCGGACAGGGGTAGTAGGGACCGGGGAGCTGTTTTTT. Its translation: CASSPRTGVVGTGELFF.

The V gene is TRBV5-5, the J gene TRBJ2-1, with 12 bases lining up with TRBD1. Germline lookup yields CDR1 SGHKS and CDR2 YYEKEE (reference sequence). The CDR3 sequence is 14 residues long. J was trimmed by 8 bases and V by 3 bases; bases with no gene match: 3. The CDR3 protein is CASSWGQGAHEQFF. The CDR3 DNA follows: TGTGCCAGCAGCTGGGGACAGGGGGCCCATGAGCAGTTCTTC.

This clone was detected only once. CDR3: CASSLEGQGALSGNTIYF. CDR3 DNA: TGCGCCAGCAGCTTGGAGGGACAGGGGGCCCTTTCTGGAAACACCATATATTTT. The chain couples TRBV5-1 to TRBJ1-3; 12 bases align to TRBD1. Germline CDR1 reads SGHRS; CDR2 reads YFSETQ. The junction had 5 bases not matched to a gene; V was cut back by 0 bases and J by 1 base. The length of the CDR3 is 18 residues.

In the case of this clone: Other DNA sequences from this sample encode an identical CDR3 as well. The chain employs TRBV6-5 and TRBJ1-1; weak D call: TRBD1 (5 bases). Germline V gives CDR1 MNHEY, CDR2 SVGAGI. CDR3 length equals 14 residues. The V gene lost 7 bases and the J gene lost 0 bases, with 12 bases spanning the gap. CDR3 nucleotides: TGTGCCAGCACCGACAGACTTTTGAACACTGAAGCTTTCTTT. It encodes CASTDRLLNTEAFF.

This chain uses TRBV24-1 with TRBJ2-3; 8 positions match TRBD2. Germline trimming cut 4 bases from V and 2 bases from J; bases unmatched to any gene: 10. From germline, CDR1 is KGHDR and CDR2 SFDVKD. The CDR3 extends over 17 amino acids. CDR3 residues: CATSERPAGGNTDTQYF. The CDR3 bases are TGTGCCACCAGTGAACGCCCTGCGGGGGGCAACACAGATACGCAGTATTTT.

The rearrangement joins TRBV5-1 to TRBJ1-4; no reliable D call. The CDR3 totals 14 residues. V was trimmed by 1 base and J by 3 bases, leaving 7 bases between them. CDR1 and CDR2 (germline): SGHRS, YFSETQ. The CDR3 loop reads CASSLTQPNEKLFF. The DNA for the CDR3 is TGCGCCAGCAGCTTGACACAACCTAATGAAAAACTGTTTTTT. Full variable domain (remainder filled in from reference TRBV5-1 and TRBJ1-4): KAGVTQTPRYLIKTRGQQVTLSCSPISGHRSVSWYQQTPGQGLQFLFEYFSETQRNKGNFPGRFSGRQFSNSRSEMNVSTLELGDSALYLCASSLTQPNEKLFFGSGTQLSVL.

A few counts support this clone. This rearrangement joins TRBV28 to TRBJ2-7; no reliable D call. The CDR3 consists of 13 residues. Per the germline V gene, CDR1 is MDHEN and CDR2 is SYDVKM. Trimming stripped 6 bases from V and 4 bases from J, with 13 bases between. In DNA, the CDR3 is TGTGCCAGCAGAACAATCTACGGGTACGAGCAGTACGTC. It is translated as CASRTIYGYEQYV.

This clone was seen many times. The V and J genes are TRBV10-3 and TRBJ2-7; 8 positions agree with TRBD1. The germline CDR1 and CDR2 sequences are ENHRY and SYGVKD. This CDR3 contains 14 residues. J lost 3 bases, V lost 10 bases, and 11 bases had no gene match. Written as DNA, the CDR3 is TGTGCCAGCAGAACCGGGACAGGCGACTACGAGCAGTACTTC. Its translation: CASRTGTGDYEQYF.

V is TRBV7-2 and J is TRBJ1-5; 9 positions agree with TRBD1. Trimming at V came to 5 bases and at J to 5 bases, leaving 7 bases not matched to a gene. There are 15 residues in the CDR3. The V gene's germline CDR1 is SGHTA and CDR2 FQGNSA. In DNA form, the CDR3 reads TGTGCCAGCAGCATCTCGGGACAGGGACATCAGCCCCAGCATTTT. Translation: CASSISGQGHQPQHF.

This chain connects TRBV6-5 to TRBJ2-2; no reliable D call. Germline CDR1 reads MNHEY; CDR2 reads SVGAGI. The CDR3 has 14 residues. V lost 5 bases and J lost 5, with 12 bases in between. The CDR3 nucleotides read TGTGCCAGCAGTCCTCTAAAACGAACCGGGGAGCTGTTTTTT. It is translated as CASSPLKRTGELFF.

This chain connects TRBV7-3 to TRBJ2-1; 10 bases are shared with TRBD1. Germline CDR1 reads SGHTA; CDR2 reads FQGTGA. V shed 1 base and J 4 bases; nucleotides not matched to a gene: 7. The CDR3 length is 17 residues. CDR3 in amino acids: CASSLRGTGEVYNEQFF. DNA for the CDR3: TGTGCCAGCAGCTTAAGAGGGACAGGGGAGGTATACAATGAGCAGTTCTTC.

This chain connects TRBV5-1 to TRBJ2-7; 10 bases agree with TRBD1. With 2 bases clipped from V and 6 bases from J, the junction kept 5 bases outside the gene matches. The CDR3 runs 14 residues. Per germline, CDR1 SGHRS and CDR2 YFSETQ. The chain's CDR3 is CASSFGTGVREQYF. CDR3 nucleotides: TGCGCCAGCAGCTTCGGGACAGGGGTCCGCGAGCAGTACTTC.

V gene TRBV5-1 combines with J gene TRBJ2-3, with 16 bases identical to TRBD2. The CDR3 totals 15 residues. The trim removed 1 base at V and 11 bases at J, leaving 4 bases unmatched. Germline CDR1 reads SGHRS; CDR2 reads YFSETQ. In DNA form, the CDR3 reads TGCGCCAGCAGCTTGTCCGGGACTAGCGGGGGGGAGCAGTATTTT. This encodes CASSLSGTSGGEQYF.

The CDR3 sequence: CASTQTGAGYGYTF. Here the CDR3 DNA reads TGCGCCAGCACACAGACAGGGGCAGGCTATGGCTACACCTTC. The V and J genes are TRBV5-1 and TRBJ1-2, with 8 nucleotides matching TRBD1. Germline CDR1 is SGHRS and CDR2 is YFSETQ. The CDR3 spans 14 residues. V lost 6 bases to trimming and J lost 4 bases; unmatched junction nucleotides: 8.

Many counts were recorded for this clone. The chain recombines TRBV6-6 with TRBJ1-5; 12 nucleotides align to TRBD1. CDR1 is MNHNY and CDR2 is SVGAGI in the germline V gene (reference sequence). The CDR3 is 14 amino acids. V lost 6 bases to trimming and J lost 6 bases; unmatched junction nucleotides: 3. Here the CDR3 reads CASSPGQGAQPQHF. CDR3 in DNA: TGTGCCAGCAGCCCGGGACAGGGGGCTCAGCCCCAGCATTTT.

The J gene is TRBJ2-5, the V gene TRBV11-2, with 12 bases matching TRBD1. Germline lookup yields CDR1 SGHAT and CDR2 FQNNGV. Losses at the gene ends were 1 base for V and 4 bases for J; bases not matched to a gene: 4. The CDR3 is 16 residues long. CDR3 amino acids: CASSLGPGQGAETQYF. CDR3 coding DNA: TGTGCCAGCAGCTTAGGCCCGGGACAGGGGGCAGAGACCCAGTACTTC.

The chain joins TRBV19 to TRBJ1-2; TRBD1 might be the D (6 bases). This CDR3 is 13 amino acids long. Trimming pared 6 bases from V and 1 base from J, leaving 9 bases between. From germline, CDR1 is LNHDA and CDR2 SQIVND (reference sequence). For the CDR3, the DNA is TGTGCCAGTAGACTGGACAGTAACTATGGCTACACCTTC. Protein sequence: CASRLDSNYGYTF.

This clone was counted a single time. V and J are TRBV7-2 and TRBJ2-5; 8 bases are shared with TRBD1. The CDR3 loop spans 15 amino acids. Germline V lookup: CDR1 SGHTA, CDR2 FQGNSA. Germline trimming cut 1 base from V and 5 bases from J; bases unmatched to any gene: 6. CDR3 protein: CASSLGVSGGETQYF. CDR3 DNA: TGTGCCAGCAGCTTAGGAGTCTCAGGGGGCGAGACCCAGTACTTC.

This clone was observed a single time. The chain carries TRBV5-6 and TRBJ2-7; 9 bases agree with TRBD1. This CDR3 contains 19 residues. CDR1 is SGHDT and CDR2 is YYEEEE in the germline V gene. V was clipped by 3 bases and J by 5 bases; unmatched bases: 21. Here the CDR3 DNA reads TGTGCCAGCAGCTCCTCCAGGCGGGACAGGGCATCCCAAACTAACGAGCAGTACTTC. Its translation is CASSSSRRDRASQTNEQYF.

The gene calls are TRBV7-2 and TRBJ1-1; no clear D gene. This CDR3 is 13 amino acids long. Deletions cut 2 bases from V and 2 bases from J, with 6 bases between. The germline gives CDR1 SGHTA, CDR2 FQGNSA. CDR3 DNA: TGTGCCAGCAGCTTATCAGTAAACACTGAAGCTTTCTTT. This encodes CASSLSVNTEAFF.

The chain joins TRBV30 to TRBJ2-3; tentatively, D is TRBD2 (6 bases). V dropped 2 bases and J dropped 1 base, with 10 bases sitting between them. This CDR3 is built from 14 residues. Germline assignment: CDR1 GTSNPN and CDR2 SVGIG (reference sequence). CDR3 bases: TGTGCCTGGAGTCAGCGGGTGGGCACAGATACGCAGTATTTT. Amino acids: CAWSQRVGTDTQYF.

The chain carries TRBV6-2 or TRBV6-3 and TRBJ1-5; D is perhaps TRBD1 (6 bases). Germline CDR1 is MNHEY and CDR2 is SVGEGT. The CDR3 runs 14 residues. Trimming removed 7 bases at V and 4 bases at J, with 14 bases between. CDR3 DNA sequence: TGTGCCAGCAACCCGGGAGGGGGGAATCAGCCCCAGCATTTT. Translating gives CASNPGGGNQPQHF.

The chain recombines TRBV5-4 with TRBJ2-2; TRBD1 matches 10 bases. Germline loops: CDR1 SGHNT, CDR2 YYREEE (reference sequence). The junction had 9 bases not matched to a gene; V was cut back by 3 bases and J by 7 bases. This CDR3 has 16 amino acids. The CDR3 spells CASSSPGQGIGGELFF. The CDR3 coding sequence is TGTGCCAGCAGCTCTCCGGGACAGGGGATTGGCGGGGAGCTGTTTTTT.

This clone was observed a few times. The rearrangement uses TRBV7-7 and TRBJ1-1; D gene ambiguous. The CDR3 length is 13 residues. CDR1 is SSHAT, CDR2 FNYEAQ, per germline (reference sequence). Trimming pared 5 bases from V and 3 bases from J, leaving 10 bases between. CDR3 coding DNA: TGTGCCAGCAGCCAGGAGGTGGACACTGAAGCTTTCTTT. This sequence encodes CASSQEVDTEAFF.

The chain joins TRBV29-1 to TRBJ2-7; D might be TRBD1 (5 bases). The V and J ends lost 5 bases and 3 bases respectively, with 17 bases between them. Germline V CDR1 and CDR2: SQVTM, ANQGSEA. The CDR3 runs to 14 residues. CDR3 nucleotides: TGCAGCGTTCAACCCCGTGGGGCAGGCTACGAGCAGTACTTC. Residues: CSVQPRGAGYEQYF.

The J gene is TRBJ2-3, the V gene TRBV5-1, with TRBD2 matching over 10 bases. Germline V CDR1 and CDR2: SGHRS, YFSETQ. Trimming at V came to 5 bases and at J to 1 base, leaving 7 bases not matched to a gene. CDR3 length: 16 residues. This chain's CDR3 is CASRRTSGRGTDTQYF. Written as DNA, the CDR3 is TGCGCCAGCAGGAGGACTAGCGGCCGAGGCACAGATACGCAGTATTTT.